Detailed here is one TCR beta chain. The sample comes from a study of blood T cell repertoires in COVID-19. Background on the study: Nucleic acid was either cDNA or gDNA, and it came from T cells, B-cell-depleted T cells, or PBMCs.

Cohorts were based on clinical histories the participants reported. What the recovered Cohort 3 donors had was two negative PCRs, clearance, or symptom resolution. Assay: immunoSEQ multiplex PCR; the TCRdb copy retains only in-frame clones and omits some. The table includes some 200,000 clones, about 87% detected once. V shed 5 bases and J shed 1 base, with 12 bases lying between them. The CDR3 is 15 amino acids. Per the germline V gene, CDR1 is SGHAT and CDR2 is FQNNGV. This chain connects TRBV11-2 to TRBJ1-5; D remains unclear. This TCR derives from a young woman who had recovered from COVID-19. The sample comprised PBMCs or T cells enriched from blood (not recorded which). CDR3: CASSRQAGSNQPQHF. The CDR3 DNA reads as TGTGCCAGCAGCCGCCAGGCTGGCAGCAATCAGCCCCAGCATTTT.